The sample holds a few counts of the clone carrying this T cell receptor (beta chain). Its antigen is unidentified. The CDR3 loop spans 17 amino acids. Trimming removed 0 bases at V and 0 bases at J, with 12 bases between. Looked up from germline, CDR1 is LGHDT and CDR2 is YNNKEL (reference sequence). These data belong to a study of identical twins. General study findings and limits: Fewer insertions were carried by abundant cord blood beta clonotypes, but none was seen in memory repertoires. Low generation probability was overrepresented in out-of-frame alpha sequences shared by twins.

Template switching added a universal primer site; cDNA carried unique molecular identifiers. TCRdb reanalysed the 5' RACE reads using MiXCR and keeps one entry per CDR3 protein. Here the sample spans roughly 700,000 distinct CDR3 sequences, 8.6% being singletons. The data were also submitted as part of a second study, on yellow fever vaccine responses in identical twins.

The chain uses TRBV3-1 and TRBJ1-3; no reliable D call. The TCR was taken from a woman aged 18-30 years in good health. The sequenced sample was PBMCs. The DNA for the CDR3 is TGTGCCAGCAGCCAAGACGTGGCGCGACTCTCTGGAAACACCATATATTTT. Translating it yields CASSQDVARLSGNTIYF.